The clone carrying this T cell receptor (beta chain) was found a few times. Its antigen remains unknown. The data belong to a study of T cells in Graves' hyperthyroidism and ophthalmopathy. Authors of the study amplified TCR beta CDR3 regions from RNA transcripts. HTBI primers drove first-round RT-PCR of the TCR CDR3. TCRdb processed the multiplex PCR reads anew with MiXCR; each CDR3 protein has one entry. The sample yields 490,000 or so distinct CDR3 sequences, about 46% seen once. Study results and limitations: Among thyroid clonotypes expanded above 0.001, most also appeared in blood.

CDR1 is SQVTM, CDR2 ANQGSEA, per germline. Trimming pared 4 bases from V and 7 bases from J, leaving 10 bases between. The CDR3 has 11 residues. The chain employs TRBV29-1 and TRBJ1-1; D is unclear. This sequence originates from an adult woman with Graves' disease, either hyperthyroidism or ophthalmopathy (not recorded which). Material: peripheral blood or thyroid tissue (not recorded which). The CDR3 reads CSVVRELEAFF. In DNA form, the CDR3 reads TGCAGCGTTGTTCGGGAGCTTGAAGCTTTCTTT.